This TCR beta chain was obtained from a study of cytomegalovirus exposure and HLA in healthy donors. In germline, CDR1 is SEHNR, CDR2 FQNEAQ (reference sequence). The CDR3 totals 16 residues. V was trimmed by 2 bases and J by 7 bases, leaving 18 bases between them. The study ran its PCR with 60 Vbeta and 13 Jbeta primers. Repertoires were generated with immunoSEQ multiplex PCR, while TCRdb's copy carries only in-frame clones and drops some. The repertoire holds some 110,000 clones, with over 60% as singletons. The V gene is TRBV7-9, the J gene TRBJ2-1; TRBD2 is a possible D gene (6 bases). Material for sequencing was PBMCs. This receptor was taken from a man in his 60s in good health and CMV-seropositive. The CDR3 sequence is CASSLTQRTMGNEQFF. CDR3 sequence (DNA): TGTGCCAGCAGCTTAACCCAGCGGACTATGGGGAATGAGCAGTTCTTC. Combining the CDR3 with reference TRBV7-9 and TRBJ2-1 gives the whole variable domain DTGVSQNPRHKITKRGQNVTFRCDPISEHNRLYWYRQTLGQGPEFLTYFQNEAQLEKSRLLSDRFSAERPKGSFSTLEIQRTEQGDSAMYLCASSLTQRTMGNEQFFGPGTRLTVL.